This TCR beta chain was identified during a study of CD8 T cells in ankylosing spondylitis. Study outcomes and limitations: CD8+ cells made up the disease-linked clones, which were relatively rare in peripheral blood. Seemingly distinctive of ankylosing spondylitis blood was a TCR beta motif formed by eight highly homologous variants. Researchers reportedly found disease-linked clones significantly enriched in matched ankylosing spondylitis synovial fluid. Reactive arthritis synovial fluid and blood previously showed some of these motif variants.

Looked up from germline, CDR1 is MNHEY and CDR2 is SVGEGT. The CDR3 has 22 residues. The ends were cut back, 5 bases at V and 1 base at J, with 34 bases in the middle. With molecular barcodes, quantitative 5'-RACE was used to make the TCR beta libraries. TCRdb reprocessed the 5' RACE reads via MiXCR and lists one record per CDR3 protein. The table includes over 700,000 distinct CDR3 sequences, around 19% detected once. This clonotype was seen only a few times. What it binds is unknown. The sequence derives from a male donor with ankylosing spondylitis. This chain joins TRBV6-2 or TRBV6-3 and TRBJ2-3, with D possibly being TRBD2 (6 bases). The sample comprised blood, either unsorted or a sorted T cell fraction (not recorded which). CDR3 sequence reads: CASSSSGGARSPLTTRTDTQYF. CDR3 in DNA: TGTGCCAGCAGTAGTTCAGGCGGGGCCAGATCCCCACTTACAACCCGCACAGATACGCAGTATTTT.